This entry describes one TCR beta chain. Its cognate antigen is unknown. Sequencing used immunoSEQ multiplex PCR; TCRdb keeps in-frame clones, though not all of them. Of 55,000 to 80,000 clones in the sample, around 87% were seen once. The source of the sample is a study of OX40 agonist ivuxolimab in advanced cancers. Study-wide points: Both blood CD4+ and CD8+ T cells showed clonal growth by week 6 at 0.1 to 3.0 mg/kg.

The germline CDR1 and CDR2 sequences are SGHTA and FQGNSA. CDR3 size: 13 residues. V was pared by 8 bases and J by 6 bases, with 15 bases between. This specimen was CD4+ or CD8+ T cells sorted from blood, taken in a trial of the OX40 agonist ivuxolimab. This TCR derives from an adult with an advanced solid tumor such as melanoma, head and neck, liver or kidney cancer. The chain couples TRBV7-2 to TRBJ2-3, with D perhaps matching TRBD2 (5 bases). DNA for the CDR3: TGTGCCAGCCGAGGGCCTCCCAGGGATACGCAGTATTTT. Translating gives CASRGPPRDTQYF.